The clone carrying this T cell receptor beta chain turned up a few times. This sample was taken from a study of regulatory T cells in long-lasting Graves disease. The time point: newly diagnosed GD, antithyroid drugs for less than 3 months. Researchers made the TCR library from RNA that was extracted from PBMCs. Building the TCR beta libraries relied on iRepertoire HTBI primers, and CDR3 regions underwent Arm-PCR. MiXCR, applied by TCRdb to the multiplex PCR reads, yields one record per CDR3 protein. The sample holds a few hundred thousand distinct CDR3 sequences, 16% seen once. The data also belong to a second study, concerning T cells in Graves' hyperthyroidism and ophthalmopathy.

The sample consisted of peripheral blood mononuclear cells (PBMCs), taken at new diagnosis, from a patient treated with antithyroid drugs. The receptor was isolated from a man between 40 and 49 years old with Graves disease.

CDR3 loop: CSANDAGGPYNEQFF. CDR3 nucleotides: TGCAGTGCTAACGACGCGGGGGGGCCTTACAATGAGCAGTTCTTC. The chain employs TRBV20-1 and TRBJ2-1; 9 bases map to TRBD2. The length of the CDR3 is 15 residues. Germline loops: CDR1 DFQATT, CDR2 SNEGSKA (reference sequence). J lost 4 bases, V lost 4 bases, and 8 bases had no gene match.